The 15 T cell receptor beta chains listed next were all sequenced from one sample in a study of shared clonotypes between healthy human individuals. Libraries were prepared by immunoSEQ multiplex PCR; TCRdb keeps only in-frame clonotypes and omits some of them. The sample includes about 2.4 million clones, approximately 94% seen only once; the top ten take over 0.12%. Sequenced input: naive CD4+ T cells sorted from blood. Subset noted: CD45RA+ positively selected. The source is a young man in good health.

This sequence joins TRBV10-3 and TRBJ1-2; 7 bases agree with TRBD1. V was clipped by 8 bases and J by 2 bases; unmatched bases: 14. Per germline, CDR1 ENHRY and CDR2 SYGVKD. This CDR3 region has 16 residues. Here the CDR3 DNA reads TGTGCCATCGGCTATCCAGGGGGGGACCTAAACTATGGCTACACCTTC. Translated: CAIGYPGGDLNYGYTF.

As regards this clone: Different DNA sequences within this sample yield the same CDR3. V usage is TRBV18 and J usage is TRBJ2-7; 13 bases map to TRBD2. The CDR3 runs 14 residues. V trimming: 6 bases; J trimming: 3 bases; junction bases outside the gene matches: 2. Germline values: CDR1 KGHSH, CDR2 LQKENI. CDR3 nucleotides: TGTGCCAGCTCTAGGACTAGCGGGAGCTACGAGCAGTACTTC. Translation gives CASSRTSGSYEQYF.

The J gene is TRBJ2-7, the V gene TRBV7-9; tentative D call: TRBD1 (5 bases). V lost 2 bases and J lost 3, with 14 bases in between. CDR1 is SEHNR and CDR2 is FQNEAQ in the germline V gene (reference sequence). The CDR3 is made up of 15 amino acids. This CDR3 reads CASSLTGQTYYEQYF. CDR3 nucleotide sequence: TGTGCCAGCAGCTTAACCGGACAAACCTACTACGAGCAGTACTTC.

J is TRBJ2-5 and V is TRBV5-1; D is perhaps TRBD1 or TRBD2 (6 bases each). V was clipped by 4 bases and J by 0 bases, with 10 bases between them. The germline CDR1 and CDR2 sequences are SGHRS and YFSETQ. This CDR3 is built from 14 residues. CDR3 nucleotides: TGCGCCAGCAGCCGGGGGCAAAACCAAGAGACCCAGTACTTC. It is translated as CASSRGQNQETQYF.

The chain joins TRBV9 to TRBJ1-5; D remains unclear. The CDR3 has 15 residues. The germline V gene has CDR1 SGDLS and CDR2 YYNGEE. Trimming pared 3 bases from V and 4 bases from J, leaving 14 bases between. The CDR3 DNA sequence: TGTGCCAGCAGCGCCGACGGAGCCTTAAATCAGCCCCAGCATTTT. Protein product: CASSADGALNQPQHF.

V and J are TRBV25-1 and TRBJ1-2; tentative D call: TRBD1 (5 bases). The CDR3 covers 13 residues. Looked up from germline, CDR1 is MGHDK and CDR2 is SYGVNS. Trimming took off 5 bases at V and 4 bases at J, with 11 bases between the two ends. The DNA for the CDR3 is TGTGCCAGCAGTCCATCAGGGACCTATGGCTACACCTTC. It yields the protein CASSPSGTYGYTF.

The gene calls are TRBV19 and TRBJ1-2, with D perhaps TRBD1 (5 bases). This CDR3 is built from 14 residues. The V and J ends lost 4 bases and 7 bases respectively, with 16 bases between them. CDR1 LNHDA and CDR2 SQIVND come from the germline V gene (reference sequence). CDR3 in DNA: TGTGCCAGTAGTACCGGGACTTCTACTGGTGGCTACACCTTC. Translated, it gives CASSTGTSTGGYTF.

This rearrangement joins TRBV7-3 to TRBJ2-5; TRBD2 matches at 9 bases. Germline CDR1 and CDR2: SGHTA and FQGTGA. The CDR3 runs to 18 residues. V was pared by 5 bases and J by 4 bases, with 17 bases of the junction left unmatched. The CDR3 region is CASSHPEGSGGYRETQYF. In nucleotides, the CDR3 is TGTGCCAGCAGCCACCCGGAGGGTAGCGGGGGTTACCGAGAGACCCAGTACTTC.

The rearrangement joins TRBV29-1 to TRBJ1-2; possible D gene TRBD1, 6 bases. V was shortened by 2 bases and J by 3 bases, with 16 bases between the two germline ends. The CDR3 spans 15 residues. Germline V CDR1 and CDR2: SQVTM, ANQGSEA. The CDR3 DNA reads TGCAGCGTTGAAAGCCAGGGGAGTTTGGACTATGGCTACACCTTC. This codes for CSVESQGSLDYGYTF. The full variable domain, completed using reference TRBV29-1 and TRBJ1-2, is SAVISQKPSRDICQRGTSLTIQCQVDSQVTMMFWYRQQPGQSLTLIATANQGSEATYESGFVIDKFPISRPNLTFSTLTVSNMSPEDSSIYLCSVESQGSLDYGYTFGSGTRLTVV.

Only one count was recorded for this clone. The rearrangement uses TRBV28 and TRBJ2-2, with no clear D. The V gene lost 6 bases and the J gene lost 6 bases, with 11 bases spanning the gap. The CDR3 has 13 amino acids. Germline CDR1 is MDHEN and CDR2 is SYDVKM. CDR3 nucleotides: TGTGCCAGCAGGTATGCGGTGGCCGGGGAGCTGTTTTTT. Translating it yields CASRYAVAGELFF.

The V call is TRBV5-1, the J call TRBJ1-1, with D possibly TRBD1 on 6 matching bases. The CDR3 loop spans 14 amino acids. The ends were cut back, 3 bases at V and 4 bases at J, with 13 bases in the middle. Germline assignment: CDR1 SGHRS and CDR2 YFSETQ. CDR3 protein: CASSSIQGGTEAFF. The CDR3 DNA is TGCGCCAGCAGCTCGATACAGGGAGGCACTGAAGCTTTCTTT.

The rearrangement uses TRBV5-6 and TRBJ2-5; D unresolved. Germline V gene lookup returns CDR1 SGHDT and CDR2 YYEEEE. V was pared by 4 bases and J by 5 bases, with 18 bases between. The CDR3 has 15 residues. The CDR3 DNA reads as TGTGCCAGCAGCCAAGAGACAACCAGCTGGGAGACCCAGTACTTC. Amino acids: CASSQETTSWETQYF.

There are a few counts of this clone. V usage is TRBV7-8 and J usage is TRBJ1-1; TRBD1 matches 7 bases. Germline CDR1 SGHVS, CDR2 FQNEAQ. This CDR3 comprises 13 residues. V trimming: 3 bases; J trimming: 4 bases; junction bases outside the gene matches: 2. CDR3 DNA sequence: TGTGCCAGCAGCTTGGGGACAGCCACTGAAGCTTTCTTT. This gives the protein CASSLGTATEAFF. Together with reference TRBV7-8 and TRBJ1-1, the CDR3 gives the full variable domain: GAGVSQSPRYKVAKRGQDVALRCDPISGHVSLFWYQQALGQGPEFLTYFQNEAQLDKSGLPSDRFFAERPEGSVSTLKIQRTQQEDSAVYLCASSLGTATEAFFGQGTRLTVV.

This clone was picked up a small number of times. The chain combines TRBV9 with TRBJ1-2; perhaps TRBD1 as D (5 bases). Germline V gene data show CDR1 as SGDLS and CDR2 as YYNGEE. Deletions cut 4 bases from V and 3 bases from J, with 10 bases between. The CDR3 runs to 13 residues. The CDR3 region is CASSPGTDYGYTF. Written as DNA, the CDR3 is TGTGCCAGCAGCCCAGGGACGGACTATGGCTACACCTTC.

The V call is TRBV7-6, the J call TRBJ2-7, with 8 bases lining up with TRBD1. Per germline, CDR1 SGHVS and CDR2 FNYEAQ. This CDR3 has 15 residues. The V gene end was trimmed by 2 bases and the J gene end by 0 bases; junction bases not matched to a gene: 3. CDR3 sequence: CASSLIGQGSYEQYF. The DNA of the CDR3 is TGTGCCAGCAGCTTAATTGGACAGGGCTCCTACGAGCAGTACTTC.